The T cell receptor beta chain described here comes from a study of blood T cell repertoires in COVID-19. Study context: From T cells, B-cell-depleted T cells, or PBMCs came the material, which was cDNA or gDNA.

Germline V gene lookup returns CDR1 SEHNR and CDR2 FQNEAQ (reference sequence). The CDR3 is 16 amino acids. V was shortened by 5 bases and J by 0 bases, with 16 bases between the two germline ends. The assay was immunoSEQ multiplex PCR, and TCRdb's table has in-frame clones only and misses some. Of around 300,000 clones in the sample, just under 90% were seen once. The sequenced material came from peripheral blood. This TCR was recovered from a woman in her forties with acute or convalescent COVID-19. The V gene is TRBV7-9, the J gene TRBJ1-2; D might be TRBD1 (5 bases). CDR3 sequence: CASSAGLRSSNYGYTF. As DNA, the CDR3 is TGTGCCAGCAGCGCAGGGCTCAGATCCTCTAACTATGGCTACACCTTC.